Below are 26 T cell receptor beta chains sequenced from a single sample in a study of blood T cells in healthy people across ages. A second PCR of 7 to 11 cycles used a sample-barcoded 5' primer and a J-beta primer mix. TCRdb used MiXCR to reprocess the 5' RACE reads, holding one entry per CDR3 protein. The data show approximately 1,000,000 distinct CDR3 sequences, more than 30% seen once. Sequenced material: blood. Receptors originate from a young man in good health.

CDR3 protein: CASSQDGTGGGTDTQYF. The CDR3 DNA reads as TGCGCCAGCAGCCAAGATGGAACGGGGGGCGGCACAGATACGCAGTATTTT. The genes are TRBV4-3 and TRBJ2-3; weak D call: TRBD2 (7 bases). CDR1 and CDR2 from the germline V gene are LGHNA and YSLEER. V lost 0 bases and J 1 base, leaving 14 bases between the germline ends. The CDR3 runs 17 residues.

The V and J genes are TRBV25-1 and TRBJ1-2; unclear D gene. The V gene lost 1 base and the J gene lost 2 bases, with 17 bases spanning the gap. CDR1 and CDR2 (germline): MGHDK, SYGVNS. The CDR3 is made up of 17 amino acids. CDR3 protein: CASSEFDRTPINYGYTF. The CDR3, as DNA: TGTGCCAGCAGTGAATTTGACCGGACCCCTATCAACTATGGCTACACCTTC.

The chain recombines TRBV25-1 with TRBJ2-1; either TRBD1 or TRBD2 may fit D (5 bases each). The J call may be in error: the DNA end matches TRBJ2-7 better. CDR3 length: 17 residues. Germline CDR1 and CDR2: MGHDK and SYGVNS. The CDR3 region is CASSERLGDHSYNEQYF. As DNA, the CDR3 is TGTGCCAGCAGTGAAAGGCTCGGGGACCACTCCTACAATGAGCAGTACTTC.

CDR3 in amino acids: CSARSTGGTYEQYF. The DNA for the CDR3 is TGCAGTGCTAGGTCCACCGGTGGGACCTACGAGCAGTACTTC. The genes are TRBV20-1 and TRBJ2-7, with unresolved D. Trimming removed 3 bases at V and 2 bases at J, with 14 bases between. Germline CDR1 is DFQATT and CDR2 is SNEGSKA (reference sequence). This CDR3 has 14 amino acids.

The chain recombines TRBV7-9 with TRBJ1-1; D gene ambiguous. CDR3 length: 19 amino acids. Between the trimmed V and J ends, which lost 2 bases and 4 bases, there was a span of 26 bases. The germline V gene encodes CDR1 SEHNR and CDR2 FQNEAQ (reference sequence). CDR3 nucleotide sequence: TGTGCCAGCAGCTTACTCCGGTTGCGGGAAATCGGGAGGGCCACTGAAGCTTTCTTT. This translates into CASSLLRLREIGRATEAFF.

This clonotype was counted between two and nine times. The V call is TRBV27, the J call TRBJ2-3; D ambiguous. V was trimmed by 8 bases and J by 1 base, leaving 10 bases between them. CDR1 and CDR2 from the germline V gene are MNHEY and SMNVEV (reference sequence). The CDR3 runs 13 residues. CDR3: CASVRGGTDTQYF. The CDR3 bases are TGTGCCAGCGTACGTGGCGGCACAGATACGCAGTATTTT.

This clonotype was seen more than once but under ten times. The CDR3 here is CASSYGGTGTDTQYF. The CDR3 coding sequence is TGTGCCAGCAGTTACGGGGGTACCGGCACAGATACGCAGTATTTT. The V gene is TRBV6-5, the J gene TRBJ2-3; D possibly matches TRBD1 or TRBD2 (5 bases each). V was cut by 2 bases and J by 1 base, with 10 bases left in between. The CDR3 totals 15 residues. The germline V gene has CDR1 MNHEY and CDR2 SVGAGI.

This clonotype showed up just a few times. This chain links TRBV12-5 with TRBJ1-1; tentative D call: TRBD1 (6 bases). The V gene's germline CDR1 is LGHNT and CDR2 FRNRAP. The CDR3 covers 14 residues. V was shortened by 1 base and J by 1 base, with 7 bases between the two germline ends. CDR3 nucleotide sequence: TGTGCTAGTGGTTTGGCGGGACAGAACACTGAAGCTTTCTTT. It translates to CASGLAGQNTEAFF.

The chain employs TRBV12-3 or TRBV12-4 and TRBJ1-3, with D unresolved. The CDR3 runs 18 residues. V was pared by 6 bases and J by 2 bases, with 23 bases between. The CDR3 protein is CASSPRPEGPHPGNTIYF. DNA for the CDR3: TGTGCCAGCAGCCCTCGGCCGGAAGGCCCTCATCCTGGAAACACCATATATTTT.

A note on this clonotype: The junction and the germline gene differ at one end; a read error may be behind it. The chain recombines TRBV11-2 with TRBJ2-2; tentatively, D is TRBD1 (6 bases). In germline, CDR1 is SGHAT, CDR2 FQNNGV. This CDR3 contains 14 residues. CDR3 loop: CASSLDRTPGELFF. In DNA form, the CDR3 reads TGTGCCAGCAGTTTAGACAGGACCCCCGGGGAGCTGTTTTTT.

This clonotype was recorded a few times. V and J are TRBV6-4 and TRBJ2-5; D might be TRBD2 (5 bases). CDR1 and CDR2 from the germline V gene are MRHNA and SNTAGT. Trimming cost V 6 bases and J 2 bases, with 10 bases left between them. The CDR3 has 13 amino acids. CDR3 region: CASSLDWQETQYF. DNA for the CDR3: TGTGCCAGCAGCCTGGACTGGCAAGAGACCCAGTACTTC.

The chain's CDR3 is CASSWSTSGEDEQFF. CDR3 bases: TGCGCCAGCAGCTGGTCGACTAGCGGGGAGGATGAGCAGTTCTTC. The rearrangement uses TRBV5-1 and TRBJ2-1; 11 nucleotides align to TRBD2. J lost 8 bases, V lost 3 bases, and 7 bases had no gene match. CDR1 is SGHRS and CDR2 is YFSETQ in the germline V gene. This CDR3 is built from 15 residues.

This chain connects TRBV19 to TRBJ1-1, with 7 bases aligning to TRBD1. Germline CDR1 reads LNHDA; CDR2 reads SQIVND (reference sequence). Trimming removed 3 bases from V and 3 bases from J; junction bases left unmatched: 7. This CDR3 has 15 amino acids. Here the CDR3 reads CASSILDRDYTEAFF. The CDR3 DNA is TGTGCCAGTAGTATTCTCGACAGGGACTACACTGAAGCTTTCTTT.

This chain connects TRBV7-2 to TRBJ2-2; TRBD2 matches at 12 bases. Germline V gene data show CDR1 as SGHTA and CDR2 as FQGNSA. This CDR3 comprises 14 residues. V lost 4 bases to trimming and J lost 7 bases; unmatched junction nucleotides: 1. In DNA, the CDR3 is TGTGCCAGCAGCTCGACTAGCGGGGGCGGGGAGCTGTTTTTT. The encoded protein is CASSSTSGGGELFF.

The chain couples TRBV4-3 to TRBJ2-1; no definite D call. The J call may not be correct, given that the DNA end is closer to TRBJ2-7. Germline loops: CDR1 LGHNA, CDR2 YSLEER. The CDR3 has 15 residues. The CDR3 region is CASSLGQTHYNEQYF. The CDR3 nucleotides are TGCGCCAGCAGCCTCGGCCAAACCCATTACAATGAGCAGTACTTC.

DNA for the CDR3: TGCGCCAGCAGCTCCGACGTCGACTTTACGCAGTATTTT. Its protein product is CASSSDVDFTQYF. The genes are TRBV5-1 and TRBJ2-3; D is ambiguous. Germline CDR1 reads SGHRS; CDR2 reads YFSETQ. The V and J ends lost 3 bases and 8 bases respectively, with 13 bases between them. CDR3 length: 13 amino acids.

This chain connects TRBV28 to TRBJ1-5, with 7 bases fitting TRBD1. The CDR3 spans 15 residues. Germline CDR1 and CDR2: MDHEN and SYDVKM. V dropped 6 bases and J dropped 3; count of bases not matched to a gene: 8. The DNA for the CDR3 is TGTGCCAGCAGGGGGGGGACAGTTCCCAATCAGCCCCAGCATTTT. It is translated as CASRGGTVPNQPQHF.

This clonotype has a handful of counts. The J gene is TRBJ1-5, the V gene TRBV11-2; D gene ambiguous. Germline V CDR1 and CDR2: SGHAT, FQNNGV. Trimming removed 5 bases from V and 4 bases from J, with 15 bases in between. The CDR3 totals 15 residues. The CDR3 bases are TGTGCCAGCAGCCTTAGTGATTCTAGGAATCAGCCCCAGCATTTT. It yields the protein CASSLSDSRNQPQHF.

The CDR3 spells CASSNGPYGYTF. Here the CDR3 DNA reads TGTGCCAGCAGTAACGGTCCATATGGCTACACCTTC. V and J are TRBV6-1 and TRBJ1-2; D ambiguous. Germline V CDR1 and CDR2: MNHNS, SASEGT. Trimming pared 5 bases from V and 5 bases from J, leaving 9 bases between. The CDR3 is made up of 12 amino acids.

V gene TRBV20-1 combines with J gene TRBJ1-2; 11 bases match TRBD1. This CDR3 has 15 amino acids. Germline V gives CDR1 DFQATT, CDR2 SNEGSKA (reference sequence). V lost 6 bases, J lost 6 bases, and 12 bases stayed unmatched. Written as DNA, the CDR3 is TGCAGTGCGCCCAAGGACAGGGGGCCTAATCATGGCTACACCTTC. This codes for CSAPKDRGPNHGYTF.

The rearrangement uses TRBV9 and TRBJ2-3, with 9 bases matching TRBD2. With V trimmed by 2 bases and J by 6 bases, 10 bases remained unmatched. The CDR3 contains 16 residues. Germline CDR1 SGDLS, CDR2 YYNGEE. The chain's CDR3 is CASSVLSSGGTDTQYF. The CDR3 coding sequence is TGTGCCAGCAGCGTTTTGAGTAGCGGGGGAACGGATACGCAGTATTTT. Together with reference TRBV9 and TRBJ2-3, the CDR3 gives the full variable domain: DSGVTQTPKHLITATGQRVTLRCSPRSGDLSVYWYQQSLDQGLQFLIQYYNGEERAKGNILERFSAQQFPDLHSELNLSSLELGDSALYFCASSVLSSGGTDTQYFGPGTRLTVL.

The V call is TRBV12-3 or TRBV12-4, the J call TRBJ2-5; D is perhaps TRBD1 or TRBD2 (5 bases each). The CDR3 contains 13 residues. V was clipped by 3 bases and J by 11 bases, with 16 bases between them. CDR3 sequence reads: CASSLGVGNEQYF. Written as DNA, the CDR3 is TGTGCCAGCAGTTTGGGGGTGGGAAATGAGCAGTACTTC.

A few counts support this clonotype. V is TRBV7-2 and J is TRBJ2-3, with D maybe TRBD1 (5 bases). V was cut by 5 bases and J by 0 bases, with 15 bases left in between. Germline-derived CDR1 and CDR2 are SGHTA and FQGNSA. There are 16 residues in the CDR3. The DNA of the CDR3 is TGTGCCAGCAGCGAAAGAGGTACAGGTAGCACAGATACGCAGTATTTT. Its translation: CASSERGTGSTDTQYF.

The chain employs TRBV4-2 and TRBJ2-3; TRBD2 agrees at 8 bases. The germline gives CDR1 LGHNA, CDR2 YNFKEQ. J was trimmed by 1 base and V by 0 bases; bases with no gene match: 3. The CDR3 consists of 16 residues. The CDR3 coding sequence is TGTGCCAGCAGCCAAGATCTAGCGGGCCGCACAGATACGCAGTATTTT. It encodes CASSQDLAGRTDTQYF.

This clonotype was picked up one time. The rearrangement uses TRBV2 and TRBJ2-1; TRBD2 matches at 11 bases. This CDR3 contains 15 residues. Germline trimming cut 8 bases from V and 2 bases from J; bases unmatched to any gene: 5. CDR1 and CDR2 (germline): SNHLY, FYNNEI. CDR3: CASGSLAGAYNEQFF. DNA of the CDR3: TGTGCCAGCGGGTCACTAGCGGGGGCCTACAATGAGCAGTTCTTC.

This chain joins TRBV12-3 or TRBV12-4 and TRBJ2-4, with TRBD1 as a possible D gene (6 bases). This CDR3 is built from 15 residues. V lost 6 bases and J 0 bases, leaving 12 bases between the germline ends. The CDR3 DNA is TGTGCCAGCAGACCGGACAGTCTAGCCAAAAACATTCAGTACTTC. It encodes CASRPDSLAKNIQYF.